The entry that follows covers one T cell receptor beta chain sequence. Assay used: immunoSEQ multiplex PCR; TCRdb lists only in-frame clones, some missing. Counted here are 150,000 to 200,000 clones, approximately 90% occurring once; the ten biggest clones make up around 12%. The record originates from a study of control samples from healthy donors and cancer patients. The receptor comes from a man under 40 in good health. The sequenced sample consisted of blood.

The CDR3 sequence is CASSPSGDYEQYF. CDR3 sequence (DNA): TGTGCCAGCTCGCCCTCGGGGGATTACGAGCAGTACTTC. The chain recombines TRBV18 with TRBJ2-7; a possible D gene is TRBD2 (6 bases). This CDR3 is built from 13 residues. Germline CDR1 reads KGHSH; CDR2 reads LQKENI. The V end was cut by 6 bases, the J end by 4 bases, with 13 bases between.